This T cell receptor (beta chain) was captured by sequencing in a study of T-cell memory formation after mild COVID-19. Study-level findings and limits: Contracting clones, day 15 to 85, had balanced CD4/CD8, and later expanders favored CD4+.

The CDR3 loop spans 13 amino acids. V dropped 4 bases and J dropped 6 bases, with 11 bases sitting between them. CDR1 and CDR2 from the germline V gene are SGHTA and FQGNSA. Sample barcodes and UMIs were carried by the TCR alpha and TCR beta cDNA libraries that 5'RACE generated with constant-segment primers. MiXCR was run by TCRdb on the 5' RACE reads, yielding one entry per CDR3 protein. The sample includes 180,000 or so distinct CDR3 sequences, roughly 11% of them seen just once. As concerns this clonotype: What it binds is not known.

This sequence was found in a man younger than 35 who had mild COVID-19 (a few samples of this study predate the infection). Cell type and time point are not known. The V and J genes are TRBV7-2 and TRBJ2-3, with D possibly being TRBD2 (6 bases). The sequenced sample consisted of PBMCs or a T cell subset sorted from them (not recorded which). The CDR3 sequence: CASSSEREDTQYF. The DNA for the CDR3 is TGTGCCAGCAGCTCTGAACGGGAGGATACGCAGTATTTT.